This T cell receptor beta chain appears in the sequencing data of a study of early T cells in non-severe SARS-CoV-2 infection. Background on the study: Chains were unpaired, as sequencing was done on bulk RNA from unsorted whole blood. Overall study findings and caveats: Matches to VDJdb favored anti-spike CD8 responses and missed private and CD4 specificities.

As to this clonotype: Its antigen is as yet unknown.

The CDR3 is 11 amino acids. CDR1 is DFQATT, CDR2 SNEGSKA, per germline (reference sequence). Unique molecular identifiers (one per individual cDNA molecule) were attached. TCRdb recomputed calls from the 5' RACE reads with MiXCR, one row per CDR3 protein. Of around 78,000 distinct CDR3 sequences listed, over 12% are singletons. This TCR was recovered from an adult who was a healthcare worker with PCR-confirmed SARS-CoV-2 infection or an uninfected control (not recorded which). The chain combines TRBV20-1 with TRBJ1-1; D gene uncertain. The sample comprised whole blood. The CDR3 DNA follows: TGCAGGGCACCGCAGAACACTGAAGCTTTCTTT. It encodes CRAPQNTEAFF.